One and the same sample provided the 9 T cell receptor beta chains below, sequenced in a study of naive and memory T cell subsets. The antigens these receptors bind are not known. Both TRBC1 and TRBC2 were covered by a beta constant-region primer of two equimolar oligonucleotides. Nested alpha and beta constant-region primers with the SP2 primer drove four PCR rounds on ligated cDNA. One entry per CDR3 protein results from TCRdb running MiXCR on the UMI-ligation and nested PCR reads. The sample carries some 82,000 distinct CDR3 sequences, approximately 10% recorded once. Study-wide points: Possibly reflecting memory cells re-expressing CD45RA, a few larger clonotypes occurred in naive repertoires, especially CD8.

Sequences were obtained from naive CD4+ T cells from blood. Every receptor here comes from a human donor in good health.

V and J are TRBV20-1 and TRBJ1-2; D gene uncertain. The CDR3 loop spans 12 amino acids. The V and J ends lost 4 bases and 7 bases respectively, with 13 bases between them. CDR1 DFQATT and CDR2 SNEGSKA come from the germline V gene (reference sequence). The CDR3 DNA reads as TGCAGTGCTACGACGACCCTGGGTGGCTACACCTTC. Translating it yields CSATTTLGGYTF.

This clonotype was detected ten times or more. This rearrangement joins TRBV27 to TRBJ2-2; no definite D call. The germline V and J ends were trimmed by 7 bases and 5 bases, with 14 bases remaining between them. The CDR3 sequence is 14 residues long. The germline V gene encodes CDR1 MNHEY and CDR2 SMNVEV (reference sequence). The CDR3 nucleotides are TGTGCCAGCAAAGTCGCACAAAAGACCGGGGAGCTGTTTTTT. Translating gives CASKVAQKTGELFF.

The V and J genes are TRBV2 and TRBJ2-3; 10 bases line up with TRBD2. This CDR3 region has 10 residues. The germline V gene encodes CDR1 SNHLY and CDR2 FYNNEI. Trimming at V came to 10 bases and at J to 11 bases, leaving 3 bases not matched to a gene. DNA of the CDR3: TGTGCCATCTCTAGCGGGAGGCAGTATTTT. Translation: CAISSGRQYF.

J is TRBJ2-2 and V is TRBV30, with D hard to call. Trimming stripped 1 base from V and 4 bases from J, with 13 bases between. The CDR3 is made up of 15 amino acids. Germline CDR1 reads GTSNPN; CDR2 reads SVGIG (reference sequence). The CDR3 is CAWSGSNVGTGELFF. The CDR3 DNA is TGTGCCTGGAGTGGATCTAATGTAGGCACCGGGGAGCTGTTTTTT. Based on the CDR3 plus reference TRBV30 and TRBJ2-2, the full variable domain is SQTIHQWPATLVQPVGSPLSLECTVEGTSNPNLYWYRQAAGRGLQLLFYSVGIGQISSEVPQNLSASRPQDRQFILSSKKLLLSDSGFYLCAWSGSNVGTGELFFGEGSRLTVL.

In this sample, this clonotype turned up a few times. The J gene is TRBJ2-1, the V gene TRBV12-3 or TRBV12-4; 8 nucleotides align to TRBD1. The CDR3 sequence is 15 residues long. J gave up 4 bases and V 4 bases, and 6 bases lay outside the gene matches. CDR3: CASSSNRGVYNEQFF. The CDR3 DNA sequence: TGTGCCAGCAGTTCTAACAGGGGGGTATACAATGAGCAGTTCTTC.

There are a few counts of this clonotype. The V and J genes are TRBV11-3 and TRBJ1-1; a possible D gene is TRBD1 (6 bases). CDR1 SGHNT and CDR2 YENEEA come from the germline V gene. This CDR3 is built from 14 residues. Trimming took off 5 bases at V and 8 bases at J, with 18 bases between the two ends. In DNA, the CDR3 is TGTGCCAGCAGCCGCGGGGGGCAGTTTCTAGAAGCTTTCTTT. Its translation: CASSRGGQFLEAFF.

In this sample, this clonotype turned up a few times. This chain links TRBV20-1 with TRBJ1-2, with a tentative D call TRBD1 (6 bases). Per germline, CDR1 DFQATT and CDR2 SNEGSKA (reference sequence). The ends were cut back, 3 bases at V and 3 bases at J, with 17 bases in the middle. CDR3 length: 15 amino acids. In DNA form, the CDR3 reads TGCAGTGCTAGGGGGGGCTCAAGGAAAGACTATGGCTACACCTTC. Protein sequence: CSARGGSRKDYGYTF.

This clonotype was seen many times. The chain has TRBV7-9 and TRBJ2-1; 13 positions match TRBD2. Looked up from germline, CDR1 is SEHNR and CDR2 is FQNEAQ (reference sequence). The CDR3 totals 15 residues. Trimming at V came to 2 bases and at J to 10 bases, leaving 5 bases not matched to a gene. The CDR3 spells CASSLTSGRAGEQFF. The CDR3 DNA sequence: TGTGCCAGCAGCTTAACTAGCGGGAGGGCCGGGGAGCAGTTCTTC.

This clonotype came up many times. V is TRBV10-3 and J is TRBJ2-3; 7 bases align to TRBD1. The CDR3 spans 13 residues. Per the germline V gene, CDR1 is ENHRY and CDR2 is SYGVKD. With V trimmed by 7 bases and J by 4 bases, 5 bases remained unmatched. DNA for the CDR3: TGTGCCATCATGGCAGGGGGTGCAGATACGCAGTATTTT. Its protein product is CAIMAGGADTQYF.